A single sample gave rise to the 11 T cell receptor beta chains below, sequenced in a study of T cell responses to AZD1222 COVID-19 vaccine (dated by TCRdb to about 2021). The library was built by means of the immunoSEQ multiplex PCR assay. The table was pulled from immuneACCESS by TCRdb, which kept in-frame rearrangements only. Such tables lose some clones; where checked, under half of the loss comes from unresolved V genes, and the rest has no known cause. The sample has 95,000 to 110,000 clones on record, 80% to 95% of them singletons. 8% to 9.5% of the sample is held by the ten biggest clonotypes. Explained via the paper, the time point label denotes: about 28 days (+/-7) after the second vaccine dose. The sample in question was peripheral blood, obtained 28 days after the second AZD1222 dose. These receptors were collected from an adult who received the AZD1222 COVID-19 vaccine.

The gene calls are TRBV28 and TRBJ2-1; TRBD2 matches 10 bases. Germline values: CDR1 MDHEN, CDR2 SYDVKM. The V and J ends lost 5 bases and 7 bases, in that order; junction bases with no gene match: 8. This CDR3 is 15 amino acids long. As DNA, the CDR3 is TGTGCCAGCAGTGGACAAGCGGGAGGGCCGAATGAGCAGTTCTTC. The encoded protein is CASSGQAGGPNEQFF.

The V and J genes are TRBV3-1 (or the pseudogene TRBV3-2) and TRBJ1-2; 7 bases align to TRBD1. The CDR3 length is 18 residues. Germline values: CDR1 LGHDT, CDR2 YNNKEL (reference sequence). The trim removed 0 bases at V and 4 bases at J, leaving 14 bases unmatched. CDR3 in DNA: TGTGCCAGCAGCCAAGAGGGATTAGGACAGGTAGCGATCTATGGCTACACCTTC. Amino acids: CASSQEGLGQVAIYGYTF.

J is TRBJ1-2 and V is TRBV18; 7 bases agree with TRBD1. The J segment lost 7 bases and the V segment lost 6 bases, leaving 11 bases of the junction unmatched. This CDR3 has 14 amino acids. From germline, CDR1 is KGHSH and CDR2 LQKENI. The CDR3, as DNA: TGTGCCAGCTCTTCCGGGACAGAGTTAGGTGGCTACACCTTC. Its translation is CASSSGTELGGYTF.

The V gene is TRBV10-3, the J gene TRBJ1-1; no clear D gene. Trimming pared 8 bases from V and 5 bases from J, leaving 15 bases between. Per the germline V gene, CDR1 is ENHRY and CDR2 is SYGVKD. This CDR3 region has 13 residues. CDR3 sequence: CAIGVLEGTEAFF. The CDR3 nucleotides read TGTGCCATCGGGGTACTGGAGGGAACTGAAGCTTTCTTT.

In DNA form, the CDR3 reads TGTGCCAGCAGCTTTCTTTTGCCCGATGGCTACACCTTC. Its protein product is CASSFLLPDGYTF. This chain links TRBV28 with TRBJ1-2; D remains ambiguous. Germline V CDR1 and CDR2: MDHEN, SYDVKM. The CDR3 contains 13 residues. V lost 6 bases to trimming and J lost 6 bases, with 14 bases between them.

The CDR3 coding sequence is TGTGCCAGCAGCCCAAGACAGGGGAGGTCCGCTTTCTTT. Amino acids: CASSPRQGRSAFF. The chain employs TRBV12-3 or TRBV12-4 and TRBJ1-1; 8 positions match TRBD1. After removal of 6 bases from V and 11 bases from J, the junction contained 11 bases not matched to a gene. CDR3 size: 13 residues.

The DNA of the CDR3 is TGTGCCAGCTCACCAGGGCTAGCGGGGGCCTACACCGGGGAGCTGTTTTTT. As protein: CASSPGLAGAYTGELFF. The genes are TRBV18 and TRBJ2-2, with 10 bases matching TRBD2. After removal of 2 bases from V and 3 bases from J, the junction contained 6 bases not matched to a gene. The CDR3 is 17 amino acids. Germline V gene data show CDR1 as KGHSH and CDR2 as LQKENI.

This sequence joins TRBV6-1 and TRBJ2-1; 9 bases are a match to TRBD2. This CDR3 region has 16 residues. V gave up 8 bases and J gave up 7 bases; unmatched junction bases: 15. CDR1 and CDR2 (germline): MNHNS, SASEGT. CDR3 sequence reads: CASCGAGGAGNNEQFF. For the CDR3, the DNA is TGTGCCAGCTGTGGGGCGGGGGGGGCGGGGAATAATGAGCAGTTCTTC.

The CDR3, as DNA: TGCGCCAGCAGCCCACTTGCTGGCGGAGTTGATGGCTACACCTTC. Protein: CASSPLAGGVDGYTF. V gene TRBV5-1 combines with J gene TRBJ1-2, with D unresolved. Germline assignment: CDR1 SGHRS and CDR2 YFSETQ. The CDR3 covers 15 residues. V was trimmed by 4 bases and J by 6 bases, leaving 19 bases between them.

The chain employs TRBV7-2 and TRBJ1-5; TRBD1 might be the D (5 bases). Between the trimmed V and J ends, which lost 2 bases and 6 bases, there was a span of 14 bases. Germline V CDR1 and CDR2: SGHTA, FQGNSA. This CDR3 is 15 amino acids long. The CDR3 sequence: CASSLSKGTSQPQHF. The CDR3 bases are TGTGCCAGCAGCTTAAGTAAAGGGACCTCTCAGCCCCAGCATTTT.

This clone was picked up one time. This rearrangement joins TRBV3-1 (or the pseudogene TRBV3-2) to TRBJ2-2, with D possibly TRBD1 on 6 matching bases. The CDR3 length is 14 residues. Trimming removed 4 bases at V and 7 bases at J, with 13 bases between. Germline CDR1 reads LGHDT; CDR2 reads YNNKEL (reference sequence). Here the CDR3 reads CASSLLQGFGELFF. CDR3 DNA: TGTGCCAGCAGCCTACTACAGGGCTTCGGGGAGCTGTTTTTT.